This TCR beta chain is from a study of cytomegalovirus exposure and HLA in healthy donors. The study, taken as a whole, reports: TCR beta sequences reportedly predicted most subjects' HLA-A and HLA-B alleles accurately. Later analysis associated a missense DCLRE1C variant with TCR beta V- and J-gene trimming.

About this clone itself: Its antigen is not identified.

Primers included in the PCR were 60 Vbeta and 13 Jbeta primers. Sequencing was performed with immunoSEQ multiplex PCR; in TCRdb, only in-frame clones are kept and a portion is missing. The data hold 150,000 to 200,000 clones, with 84% observed a single time. Healthy bone marrow donors formed the donor group. Sequencing was done on a sample of PBMCs. The source is a girl aged 10 to 17 in good health and CMV-seropositive.

The CDR3 protein is CASSLGQFGNQPQHF. In nucleotides, the CDR3 is TGTGCCAGCAGCTTAGGACAGTTTGGAAATCAGCCCCAGCATTTT. This chain uses TRBV7-6 with TRBJ1-5, with D maybe TRBD1 (5 bases). Germline CDR1 and CDR2: SGHVS and FNYEAQ. Deletions cut 1 base from V and 4 bases from J, with 11 bases between. The CDR3 spans 15 residues. Filled out from reference TRBV7-6 and TRBJ1-5, the complete variable domain reads GAGVSQSPRYKVTKRGQDVALRCDPISGHVSLYWYRQALGQGPEFLTYFNYEAQQDKSGLPNDRFSAERPEGSISTLTIQRTEQRDSAMYRCASSLGQFGNQPQHFGDGTRLSIL.